The clone carrying this TCR beta chain was seen ten or more times. What was amplified from RNA transcripts were TCR beta CDR3 regions. The primer set for the first-round RT-PCR of the TCR CDR3 was HTBI. TCRdb re-called the multiplex PCR reads with MiXCR, one entry per CDR3 protein. The table lists a few hundred thousand distinct CDR3 sequences, about 16% of them singletons. The data were obtained in a study of T cells in Graves' hyperthyroidism and ophthalmopathy. The CDR3 runs 13 residues. The germline V gene encodes CDR1 KGHSH and CDR2 LQKENI. V lost 3 bases, J lost 8 bases, and 11 bases lay in between.

The chain combines TRBV18 with TRBJ2-1; maybe TRBD2 (5 bases). The specimen sequenced was blood. The source is a woman in her 30s with Graves' ophthalmopathy. The CDR3 DNA follows: TGTGCCAGCTCACCTACTAGTAGGCATGAGCAGTTCTTC. Residues: CASSPTSRHEQFF. Complete variable domain (other parts from reference TRBV18 and TRBJ2-1): NAGVMQNPRHLVRRRGQEARLRCSPMKGHSHVYWYRQLPEEGLKFMVYLQKENIIDESGMPKERFSAEFPKEGPSILRIQQVVRGDSAAYFCASSPTSRHEQFFGPGTRLTVL.